The 13 T cell receptor beta chains presented below share a single source sample, sequenced in a study of cytomegalovirus exposure and HLA in healthy donors. Primers included in the PCR were 60 Vbeta and 13 Jbeta primers. Profiled with immunoSEQ multiplex PCR; TCRdb holds only in-frame clones, not every one. Of 100,000 to 150,000 clones in the sample, roughly 82% are singletons; the top ten hold approximately 2.5%. The sample was PBMCs. The receptor set was obtained from a man aged 45 to 65 in good health and CMV-seronegative.

The rearrangement links TRBV7-8 to TRBJ1-1; D perhaps matches TRBD1 (5 bases). V lost 3 bases, J lost 1 base, and 12 bases lay in between. CDR1 is SGHVS and CDR2 is FQNEAQ in the germline V gene. This CDR3 region has 15 residues. The CDR3 DNA sequence: TGTGCCAGCAGCTTGGGATGGGGGGGGAACACTGAAGCTTTCTTT. This codes for CASSLGWGGNTEAFF.

The rearrangement uses TRBV10-3 and TRBJ2-3; 10 positions match TRBD2. The length of the CDR3 is 16 residues. The germline gives CDR1 ENHRY, CDR2 SYGVKD. V lost 6 bases and J lost 0; bases outside the gene matches: 6. This chain's CDR3 is CAIRGSSGGSTDTQYF. CDR3 bases: TGTGCCATCAGGGGGTCTAGCGGGGGCAGCACAGATACGCAGTATTTT.

This clone was picked up a small number of times. V gene TRBV27 combines with J gene TRBJ2-5; 7 nucleotides agree with TRBD1. The CDR3 runs to 16 residues. The V gene end was trimmed by 8 bases and the J gene end by 2 bases; junction bases not matched to a gene: 14. In germline, CDR1 is MNHEY, CDR2 SMNVEV (reference sequence). CDR3 sequence: CASALITDRPQETQYF. The CDR3 DNA is TGTGCCAGCGCACTGATTACGGACAGGCCGCAAGAGACCCAGTACTTC.

The J gene is TRBJ1-2, the V gene TRBV10-3, with a tentative D call TRBD1 (6 bases). The germline V gene encodes CDR1 ENHRY and CDR2 SYGVKD. This CDR3 spans 12 amino acids. Trimming removed 10 bases from V and 4 bases from J, with 13 bases in between. The CDR3 spells CATQRGSYGYTF. The CDR3 DNA sequence: TGTGCCACCCAGAGGGGGAGCTATGGCTACACCTTC.

The chain's CDR3 is CASSQKGVGLEKLFF. Written as DNA, the CDR3 is TGTGCCAGCAGCCAAAAGGGGGTAGGGTTAGAAAAACTGTTTTTT. The chain is built from TRBV5-6 and TRBJ1-4; perhaps TRBD1 as D (6 bases). The CDR3 length is 15 residues. The V end was cut by 4 bases, the J end by 8 bases, with 18 bases between. Germline loops: CDR1 SGHDT, CDR2 YYEEEE.

The V gene is TRBV7-9, the J gene TRBJ1-2, with TRBD1 identical over 8 bases. The germline V gene has CDR1 SEHNR and CDR2 FQNEAQ (reference sequence). This CDR3 comprises 14 residues. The V and J ends lost 5 bases and 7 bases, in that order; junction bases with no gene match: 9. CDR3 region: CASSPSARGLGYTF. As DNA, the CDR3 is TGTGCCAGCAGCCCCTCGGCCAGGGGGCTTGGCTACACCTTC.

This chain links TRBV4-2 with TRBJ2-5, with 8 bases aligning to TRBD1. The CDR3 is 16 amino acids. CDR1 is LGHNA, CDR2 YNFKEQ, per germline. V was pared by 4 bases and J by 0 bases, with 7 bases of the junction left unmatched. DNA for the CDR3: TGTGCCAGCAGCCCGTCCGGGACAGGCTACCAAGAGACCCAGTACTTC. Protein: CASSPSGTGYQETQYF.

A few counts support this clone. The rearrangement joins TRBV5-4 to TRBJ2-5; 12 bases match TRBD1. The CDR3 is made up of 14 amino acids. The junction had 4 bases not matched to a gene; V was cut back by 5 bases and J by 5 bases. CDR1 is SGHNT and CDR2 is YYREEE in the germline V gene (reference sequence). CDR3 sequence: CASRSGTGGETQYF. The CDR3 bases are TGTGCCAGCAGATCCGGGACAGGGGGCGAGACCCAGTACTTC.

This chain joins TRBV9 and TRBJ1-6, with 8 bases fitting TRBD1. The CDR3 loop spans 13 amino acids. CDR1 and CDR2 (germline): SGDLS, YYNGEE. J lost 8 bases, V lost 3 bases, and 1 base had no gene match. Here the CDR3 reads CASSETGDSPLHF. In DNA, the CDR3 is TGTGCCAGCAGCGAGACAGGGGATTCACCCCTCCACTTT.

The CDR3 loop is CSVMGQSNQPQHF. The CDR3 DNA follows: TGCAGCGTTATGGGACAGAGCAATCAGCCCCAGCATTTT. The rearrangement uses TRBV29-1 and TRBJ1-5, with 7 bases fitting TRBD1. The V and J ends lost 5 bases and 1 base, in that order; junction bases with no gene match: 2. This CDR3 has 13 amino acids. Looked up from germline, CDR1 is SQVTM and CDR2 is ANQGSEA.

This clone came up a few times. The chain recombines TRBV27 with TRBJ2-7; D is possibly TRBD2 (6 bases). V gave up 6 bases and J gave up 2 bases, with 11 bases separating them. Germline V lookup: CDR1 MNHEY, CDR2 SMNVEV (reference sequence). The CDR3 runs to 13 residues. The CDR3 here is CASSFGGTYEQYF. CDR3 bases: TGTGCCAGCAGCTTCGGAGGGACCTACGAGCAGTACTTC.

The chain links TRBV6-5 to TRBJ2-2, with a possible D match to TRBD1 (5 bases). Looked up from germline, CDR1 is MNHEY and CDR2 is SVGAGI. V shed 6 bases and J shed 5 bases, with 16 bases lying between them. The CDR3 totals 15 residues. Here the CDR3 DNA reads TGTGCCAGCAGACCCGACAGACTTAAAACCGGGGAGCTGTTTTTT. It specifies CASRPDRLKTGELFF.

This clone was detected a few times. The chain has TRBV27 and TRBJ1-2; the D is unclear. V was shortened by 10 bases and J by 5 bases, with 5 bases between the two germline ends. The CDR3 covers 9 residues. CDR1 is MNHEY, CDR2 SMNVEV, per germline (reference sequence). Here the CDR3 DNA reads TGTGCCATAGTATATGGCTACACCTTC. Its translation: CAIVYGYTF.